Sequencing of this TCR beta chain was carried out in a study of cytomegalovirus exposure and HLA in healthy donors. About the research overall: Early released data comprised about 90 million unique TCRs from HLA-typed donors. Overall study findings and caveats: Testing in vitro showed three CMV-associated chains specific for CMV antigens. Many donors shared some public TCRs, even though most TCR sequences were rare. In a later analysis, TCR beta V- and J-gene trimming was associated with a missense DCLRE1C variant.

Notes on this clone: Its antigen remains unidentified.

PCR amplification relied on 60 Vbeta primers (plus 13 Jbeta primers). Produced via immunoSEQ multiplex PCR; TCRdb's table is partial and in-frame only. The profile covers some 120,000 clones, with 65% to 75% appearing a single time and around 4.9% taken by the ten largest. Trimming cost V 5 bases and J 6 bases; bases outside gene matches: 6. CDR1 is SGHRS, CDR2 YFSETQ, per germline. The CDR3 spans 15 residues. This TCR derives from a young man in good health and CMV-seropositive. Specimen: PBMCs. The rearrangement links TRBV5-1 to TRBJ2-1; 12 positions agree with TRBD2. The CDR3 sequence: CASRGGLAGGNEQFF. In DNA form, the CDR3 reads TGCGCCAGCAGGGGGGGACTAGCGGGCGGCAATGAGCAGTTCTTC. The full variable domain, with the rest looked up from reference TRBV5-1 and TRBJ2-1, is KAGVTQTPRYLIKTRGQQVTLSCSPISGHRSVSWYQQTPGQGLQFLFEYFSETQRNKGNFPGRFSGRQFSNSRSEMNVSTLELGDSALYLCASRGGLAGGNEQFFGPGTRLTVL.